This T cell receptor (beta chain) was recorded in a study of cytomegalovirus exposure and HLA in healthy donors. Background on the study: The Caucasian-associated ancestry cluster contained more than 75% of the approximately 420 genotyped donors.

The PCR ran on 60 Vbeta and 13 Jbeta primers. Produced via immunoSEQ multiplex PCR; TCRdb's table is partial and in-frame only. The table lists some 200,000 clones, about 80% of them singletons. Germline CDR1 reads SGHTA; CDR2 reads FQGNSA. The CDR3 is 16 residues long. Trimming shortened V by 5 bases and J by 2 bases, and 15 bases separated the two germline ends. This receptor was taken from a woman aged 50 to 60 in good health and CMV-seropositive. The chain has TRBV7-2 and TRBJ2-2; D is undetermined. Sample: PBMCs. The CDR3 DNA reads TGTGCCAGCAGCACCTTCGCTACTCTTAACACCGGGGAGCTGTTTTTT. This translates into CASSTFATLNTGELFF.